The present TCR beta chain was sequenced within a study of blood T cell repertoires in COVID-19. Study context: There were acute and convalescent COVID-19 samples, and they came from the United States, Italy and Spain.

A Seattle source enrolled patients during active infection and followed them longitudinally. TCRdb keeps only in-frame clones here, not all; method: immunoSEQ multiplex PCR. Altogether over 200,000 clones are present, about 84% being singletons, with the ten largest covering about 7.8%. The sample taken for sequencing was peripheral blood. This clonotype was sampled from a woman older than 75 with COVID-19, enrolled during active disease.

The CDR3 spells CASSLSGGPQTNEQFF. Here the CDR3 DNA reads TGTGCCAGCAGCCTAAGTGGTGGCCCACAGACCAATGAGCAGTTCTTC. V usage is TRBV9 and J usage is TRBJ2-1; D gene uncertain. V lost 4 bases, J lost 6 bases, and 20 bases lay in between. The CDR3 is 16 residues long. The germline V gene has CDR1 SGDLS and CDR2 YYNGEE.